This TCR beta chain was identified during a study of radiation and T cells in renal cell carcinoma. Notes on the study in general: In blood, top tumor clones expanded by 2 weeks, shrinking by 4.

Noted time point: blood 4 weeks post-SBRT, at nephrectomy. Sample treatment: 15 Gy SBRT to primary tumor, nephrectomy 4 weeks later. Nephrectomy followed 15 Gy stereotactic body radiation by 4 weeks. Blood was sampled at baseline, 2 weeks and 4 weeks after SBRT. Assay used: immunoSEQ multiplex PCR; TCRdb lists only in-frame clones, some missing. Among 130,000 to 150,000 clones listed, 65% to 90% were seen once. Deletions cut 5 bases from V and 1 base from J, with 9 bases between. CDR3 length equals 13 residues. Germline lookup yields CDR1 SGHVS and CDR2 FNYEAQ. Remarks on this clone: Its antigen remains unidentified.

The chain links TRBV7-6 to TRBJ2-7, with D unresolved. This material consisted of blood, taken from a patient whose treatment included radiotherapy and nephrectomy. This TCR was sampled from a woman aged 45-59 years with renal cell carcinoma. Here the CDR3 DNA reads TGTGCCAGCAGCCCCAAGGAGTCCTACGAGCAGTACTTC. This gives the protein CASSPKESYEQYF.